The source of this T cell receptor beta chain is a study of blood T cell repertoires in COVID-19. Study information: Acute and convalescent COVID-19 specimens originated in the United States, Italy and Spain.

This CDR3 region has 15 residues. Germline CDR1 is MDHEN and CDR2 is SYDVKM. V was cut by 7 bases and J by 2 bases, with 17 bases left in between. Profiling relied on immunoSEQ multiplex PCR, and the TCRdb table lists in-frame clones only, not all of them. The sample carries 250,000 to 350,000 clones, roughly 86% recorded once. The sequencing input was peripheral blood. The chain is built from TRBV28 and TRBJ1-2; possibly TRBD1 for D (6 bases). The receptor was derived from a woman aged 45-60 years who had recovered from COVID-19. CDR3 DNA: TGTGCCAGCATCCTTGCGGGGGGCGCGAACTATGGCTACACCTTC. It encodes CASILAGGANYGYTF.